This T cell receptor (beta chain) emerged from a study of OX40 agonist ivuxolimab in advanced cancers. Regarding the complete study: Ivuxolimab was an agonistic, fully human IgG2 monoclonal antibody directed against OX40 (CD134), a costimulatory receptor. Intravenous ivuxolimab was administered to patients every 2 weeks at six dose levels: 0.01, 0.1, 0.3, 1.5, 3 and 10 mg/kg. Among the approximately 50 dose-escalation patients, about 19 had hepatocellular carcinoma, approximately 15 melanoma, 9 renal cell carcinoma and 9 head and neck cancer. A male proportion of roughly 80% and a mean age of approximately 58 years, ranging from roughly 20 to 80, were recorded for the dose-escalation cohort. Patients were allowed to have had prior anti-PD-1, anti-PD-L1 or anti-CTLA-4 therapy, and approximately 40% of the dose-escalation patients had previously received checkpoint inhibitors. Three dose-escalation patients achieved partial responses, one with hepatocellular carcinoma and two with cutaneous melanoma. The point of sequencing TCRbeta in the periphery was to test whether ivuxolimab changed TCR sequence diversity and drove clonal T-cell expansion. The paper covers the monotherapy dose-escalation part of the phase I ivuxolimab trial, which included N = 52 patients.

The trial excluded patients who had a history of autoimmune disease or who were on systemic immunosuppression. Peripheral blood for TCR sequencing was collected from all dose cohorts at baseline, on cycle 4 day 1, and on cycle 7 day 1. The samples were taken from a phase I, first-in-human, multicenter, open-label dose-escalation trial of ivuxolimab. Adults with locally advanced or metastatic melanoma, renal cell carcinoma, hepatocellular carcinoma or head and neck squamous cell carcinoma were enrolled in the trial. CD4+ and CD8+ T cells were sorted separately from peripheral blood before TCR sequencing. Regarding this clone: The antigen this receptor binds is unknown. Within one base of it there is no much larger clone, and no base qualities were kept.

Broader findings and caveats from the paper: At doses of 0.1 to 3.0 mg/kg, clonal expansion of both CD4+ and CD8+ blood T cells was observed from baseline to week 6. Which antigens the clonally expanded peripheral T cells were specific for was not determined. After ivuxolimab, CD8+ T cells had more expanded clones than CD4+ T cells on average. Low levels of normalized T-cell clonal expansion were also seen in some patients who did not respond. In the 0.1-3.0 mg/kg groups, partial responders had among the lowest normalized peripheral clonal expansion, particularly in CD8+ T cells.

To sequence the TCRbeta CDR3 region, genomic DNA was isolated from the sorted cells. TCRbeta CDR3 regions were sequenced using the immunoSEQ Assay. Imported from immuneACCESS, the table was reduced by TCRdb to in-frame sequences with V and J called. These copies leave out some clones; in studies compared against another copy, an unresolved V gene accounts for under half, and the cause of the remainder is not known. Within this sample are about 41,000 clones, with 70% to 90% of them counted one time only. The top ten hold 2.5% to 3% of the sample. The CDR3, from cysteine to phenylalanine, totals 15 residues. Just CDR3 DNA is preserved here, 45 bases in frame from base 1. The V and J ends are trimmed by 1 base and 5 bases, leaving 15 bases between them. CDR1 and CDR2 were assigned from the germline V gene as MGHRA and YSYEKL.

The input for sequencing was CD4+ or CD8+ T cells sorted from blood, taken in a trial of the OX40 agonist ivuxolimab. The sequence is built from TRBV4-1 and TRBJ2-7; the D region may be TRBD1 or TRBD2, each matching 5 bases equally. This receptor was taken from an adult with an advanced solid tumor such as melanoma, head and neck, liver or kidney cancer. At the DNA level, the sequence is TGCGCCAGCAGCCAAGGCCAGGGAGTTGCGGACGAGCAGTACTTC. Translated, this is CASSQGQGVADEQYF.